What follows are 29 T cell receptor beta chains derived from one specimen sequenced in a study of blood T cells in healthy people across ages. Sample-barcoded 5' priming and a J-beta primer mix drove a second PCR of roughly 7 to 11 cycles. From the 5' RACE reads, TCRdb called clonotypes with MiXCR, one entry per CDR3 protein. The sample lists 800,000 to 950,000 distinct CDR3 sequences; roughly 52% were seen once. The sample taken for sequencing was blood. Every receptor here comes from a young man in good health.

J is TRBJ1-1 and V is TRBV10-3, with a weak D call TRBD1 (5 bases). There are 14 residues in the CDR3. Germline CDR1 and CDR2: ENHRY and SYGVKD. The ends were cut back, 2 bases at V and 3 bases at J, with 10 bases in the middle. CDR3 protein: CAISEGMGDTEAFF. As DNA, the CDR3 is TGTGCCATCAGTGAGGGGATGGGGGACACTGAAGCTTTCTTT.

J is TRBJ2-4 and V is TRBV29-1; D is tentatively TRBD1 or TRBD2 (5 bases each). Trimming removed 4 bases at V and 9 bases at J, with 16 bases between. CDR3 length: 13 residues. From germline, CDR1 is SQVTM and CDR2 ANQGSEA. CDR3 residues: CSVVGTPRGIQYF. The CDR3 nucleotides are TGCAGCGTTGTGGGGACCCCGAGGGGCATTCAGTACTTC.

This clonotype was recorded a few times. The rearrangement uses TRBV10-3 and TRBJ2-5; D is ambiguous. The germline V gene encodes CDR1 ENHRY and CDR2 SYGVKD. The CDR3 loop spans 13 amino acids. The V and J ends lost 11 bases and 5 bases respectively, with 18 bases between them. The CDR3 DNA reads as TGTGCCTCCGCCCGAAACGTCGCCGAGACCCAGTACTTC. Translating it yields CASARNVAETQYF.

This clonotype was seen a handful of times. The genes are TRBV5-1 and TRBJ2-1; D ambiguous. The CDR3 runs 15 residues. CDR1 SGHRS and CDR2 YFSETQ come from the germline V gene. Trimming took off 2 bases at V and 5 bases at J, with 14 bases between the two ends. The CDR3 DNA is TGCGCCAGCAGCTTCCTACAATTCAATAACAATGAGCAGTTCTTC. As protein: CASSFLQFNNNEQFF.

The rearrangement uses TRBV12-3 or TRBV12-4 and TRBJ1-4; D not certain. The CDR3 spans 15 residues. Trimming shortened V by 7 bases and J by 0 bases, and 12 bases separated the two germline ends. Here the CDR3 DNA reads TGTGCCAGCACCGGCCTCCAGGCAACTAATGAAAAACTGTTTTTT. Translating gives CASTGLQATNEKLFF.

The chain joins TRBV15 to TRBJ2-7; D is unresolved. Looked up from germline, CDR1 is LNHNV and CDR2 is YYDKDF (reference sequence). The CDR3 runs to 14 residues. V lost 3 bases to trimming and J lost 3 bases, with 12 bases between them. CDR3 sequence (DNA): TGTGCCACCAGCAGGGAATACCAGAGCTACGAGCAGTACTTC. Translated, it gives CATSREYQSYEQYF.

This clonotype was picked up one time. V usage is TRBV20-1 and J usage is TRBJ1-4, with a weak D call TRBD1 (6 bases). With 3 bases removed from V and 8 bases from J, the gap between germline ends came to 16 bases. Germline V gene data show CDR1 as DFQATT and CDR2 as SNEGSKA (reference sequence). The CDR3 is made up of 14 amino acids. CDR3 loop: CSARKTGFGEKLFF. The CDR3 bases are TGCAGTGCTAGGAAAACAGGGTTTGGCGAAAAACTGTTTTTT.

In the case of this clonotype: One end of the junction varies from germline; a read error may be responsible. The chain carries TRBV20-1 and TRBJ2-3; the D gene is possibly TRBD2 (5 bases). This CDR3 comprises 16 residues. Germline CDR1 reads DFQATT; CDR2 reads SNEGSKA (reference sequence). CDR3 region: CSARADRLSITDTQYF. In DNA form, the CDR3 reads TGCAGTGCCAGAGCGGATAGACTGAGTATCACAGATACGCAGTATTTT.

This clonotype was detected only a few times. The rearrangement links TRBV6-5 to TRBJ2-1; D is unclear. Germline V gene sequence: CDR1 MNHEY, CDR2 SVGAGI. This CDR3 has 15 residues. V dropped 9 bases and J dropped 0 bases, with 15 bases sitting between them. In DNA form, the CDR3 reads TGTGCCAGTTCCGCTATCGCCAGCTCCTACAATGAGCAGTTCTTC. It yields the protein CASSAIASSYNEQFF.

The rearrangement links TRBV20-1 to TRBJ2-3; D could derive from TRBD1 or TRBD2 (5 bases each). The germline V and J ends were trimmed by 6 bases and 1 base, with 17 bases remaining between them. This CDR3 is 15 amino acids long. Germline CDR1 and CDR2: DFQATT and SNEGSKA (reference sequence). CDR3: CSAPDILGGTDTQYF. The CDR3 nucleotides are TGCAGTGCCCCCGACATACTGGGGGGCACAGATACGCAGTATTTT.

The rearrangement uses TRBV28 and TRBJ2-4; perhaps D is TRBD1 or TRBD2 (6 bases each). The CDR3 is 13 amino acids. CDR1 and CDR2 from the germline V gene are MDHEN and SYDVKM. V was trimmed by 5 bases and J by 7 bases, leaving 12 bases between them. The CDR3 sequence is CASSRGTNNIQYF. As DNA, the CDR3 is TGTGCCAGCAGTCGGGGGACAAACAACATTCAGTACTTC.

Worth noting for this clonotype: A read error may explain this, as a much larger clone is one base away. CDR3 amino acids: CASSSASSYNEQFF. The DNA of the CDR3 is TGTGCCAGCAGTAGCGCAAGCTCCTACAATGAGCAGTTCTTC. The V call is TRBV7-2, the J call TRBJ2-1; D possibly corresponds to TRBD2 (5 bases). This CDR3 is built from 14 residues. CDR1 is SGHTA, CDR2 FQGNSA, per germline. V was cut by 6 bases and J by 0 bases, with 9 bases left in between. The full variable domain, with the rest looked up from reference TRBV7-2 and TRBJ2-1, is GAGVSQSPSNKVTEKGKDVELRCDPISGHTALYWYRQSLGQGLEFLIYFQGNSAPDKSGLPSDRFSAERTGGSVSTLTIQRTQQEDSAVYLCASSSASSYNEQFFGPGTRLTVL.

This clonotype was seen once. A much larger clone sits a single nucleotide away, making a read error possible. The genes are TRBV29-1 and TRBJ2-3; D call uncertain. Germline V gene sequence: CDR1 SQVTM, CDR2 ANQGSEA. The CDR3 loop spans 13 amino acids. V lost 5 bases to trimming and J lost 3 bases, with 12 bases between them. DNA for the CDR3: TGCAGCGTTCAGGCAGGCGCTACAGATACGCAGTATTTT. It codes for CSVQAGATDTQYF.

CDR3: CASERGGNQPQHF. CDR3 nucleotides: TGTGCCAGCGAGAGGGGAGGCAATCAGCCCCAGCATTTT. The rearrangement links TRBV6-1 to TRBJ1-5; D is possibly TRBD1 (5 bases). Trimming took off 8 bases at V and 2 bases at J, with 10 bases between the two ends. The CDR3 is 13 amino acids. Germline values: CDR1 MNHNS, CDR2 SASEGT.

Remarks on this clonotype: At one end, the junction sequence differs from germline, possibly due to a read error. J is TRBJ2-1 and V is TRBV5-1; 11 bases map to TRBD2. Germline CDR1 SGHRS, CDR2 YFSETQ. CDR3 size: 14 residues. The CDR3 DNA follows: TGCGCTAGCAGCTCGACTAGCGGGAACAATGAGCAGTTCTTC. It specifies CASSSTSGNNEQFF.

CDR3 protein: CASSPQSRVAGGLEQYF. CDR3 in DNA: TGTGCCAGCAGCCCGCAGTCCCGAGTAGCGGGGGGGCTCGAGCAGTACTTC. The genes are TRBV9 and TRBJ2-4; 11 positions match TRBD2. The J call may be incorrect, as the DNA end agrees better with TRBJ2-7. This CDR3 contains 17 residues. The germline V gene has CDR1 SGDLS and CDR2 YYNGEE.

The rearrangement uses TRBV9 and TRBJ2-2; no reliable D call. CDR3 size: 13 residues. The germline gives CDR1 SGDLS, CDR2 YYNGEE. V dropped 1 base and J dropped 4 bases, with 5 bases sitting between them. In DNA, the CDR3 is TGTGCCAGCAGCGTAAGACCCACCGGGGAGCTGTTTTTT. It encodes CASSVRPTGELFF.

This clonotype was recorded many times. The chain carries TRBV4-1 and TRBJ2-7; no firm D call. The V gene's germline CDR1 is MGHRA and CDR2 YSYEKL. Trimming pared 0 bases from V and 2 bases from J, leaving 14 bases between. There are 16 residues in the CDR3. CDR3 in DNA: TGCGCCAGCAGCCAAGATACGGTAGACATTACCTACGAGCAGTACTTC. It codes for CASSQDTVDITYEQYF.

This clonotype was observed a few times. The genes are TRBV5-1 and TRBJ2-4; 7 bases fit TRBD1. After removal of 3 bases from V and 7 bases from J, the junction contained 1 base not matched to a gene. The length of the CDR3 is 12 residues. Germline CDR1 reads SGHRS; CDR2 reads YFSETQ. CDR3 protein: CASSSDRNIQYF. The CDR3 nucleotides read TGCGCCAGCAGCTCGGACAGGAACATTCAGTACTTC.

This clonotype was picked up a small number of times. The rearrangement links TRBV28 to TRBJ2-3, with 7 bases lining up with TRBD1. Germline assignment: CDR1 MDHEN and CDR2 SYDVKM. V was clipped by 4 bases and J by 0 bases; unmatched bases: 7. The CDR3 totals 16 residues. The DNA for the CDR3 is TGTGCCAGCAGTTGGGACAGAATTGAGAGCACAGATACGCAGTATTTT. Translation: CASSWDRIESTDTQYF.

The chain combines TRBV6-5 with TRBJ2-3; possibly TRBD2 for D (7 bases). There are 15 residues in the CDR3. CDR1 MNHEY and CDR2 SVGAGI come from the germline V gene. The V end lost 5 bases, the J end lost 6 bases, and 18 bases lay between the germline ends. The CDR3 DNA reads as TGTGCCAGCAGTAACGCCTTACGGGGGGCGGATACGCAGTATTTT. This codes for CASSNALRGADTQYF.

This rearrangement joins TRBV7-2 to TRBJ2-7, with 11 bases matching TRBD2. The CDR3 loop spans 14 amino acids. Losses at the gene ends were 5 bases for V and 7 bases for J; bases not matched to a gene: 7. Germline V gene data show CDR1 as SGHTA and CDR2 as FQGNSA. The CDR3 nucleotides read TGTGCCAGCAGCACGACTAGCGGGATAGGGGAGCAGTACTTC. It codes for CASSTTSGIGEQYF.

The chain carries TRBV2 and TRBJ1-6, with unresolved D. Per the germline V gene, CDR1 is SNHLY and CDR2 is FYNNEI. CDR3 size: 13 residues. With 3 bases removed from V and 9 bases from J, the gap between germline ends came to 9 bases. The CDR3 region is CASSEAGSSPLHF. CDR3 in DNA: TGTGCCAGCAGTGAGGCGGGCAGTTCACCCCTCCACTTT.

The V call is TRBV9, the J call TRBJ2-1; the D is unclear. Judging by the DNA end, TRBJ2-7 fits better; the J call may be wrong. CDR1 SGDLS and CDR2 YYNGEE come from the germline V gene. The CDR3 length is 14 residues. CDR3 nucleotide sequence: TGTGCCAGCAGCGTAGTGACATCCTACAATGAGCAGTACTTC. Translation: CASSVVTSYNEQYF.

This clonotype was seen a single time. The CDR3 loop is CASRGSSRDTQYF. DNA of the CDR3: TGCGCCAGCAGGGGTTCGTCGAGAGATACGCAGTATTTT. The chain recombines TRBV10-2 with TRBJ2-3, with D unresolved. The CDR3 is made up of 13 amino acids. The V end was cut by 6 bases, the J end by 5 bases, with 12 bases between. Germline V gives CDR1 WSHSY, CDR2 SAAADI.

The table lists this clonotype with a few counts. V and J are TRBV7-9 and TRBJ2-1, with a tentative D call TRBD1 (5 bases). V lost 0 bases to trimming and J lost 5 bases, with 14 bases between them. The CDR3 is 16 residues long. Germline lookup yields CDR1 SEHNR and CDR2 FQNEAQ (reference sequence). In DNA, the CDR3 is TGTGCCAGCAGCTTAGCGGGGCCCGGAGTTAACAATGAGCAGTTCTTC. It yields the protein CASSLAGPGVNNEQFF.

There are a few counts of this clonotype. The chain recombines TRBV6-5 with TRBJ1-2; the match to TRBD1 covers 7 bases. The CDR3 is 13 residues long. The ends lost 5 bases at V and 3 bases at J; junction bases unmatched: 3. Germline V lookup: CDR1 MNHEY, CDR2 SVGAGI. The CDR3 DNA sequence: TGTGCCAGCAGTCGACAGGGATACTATGGCTACACCTTC. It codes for CASSRQGYYGYTF.

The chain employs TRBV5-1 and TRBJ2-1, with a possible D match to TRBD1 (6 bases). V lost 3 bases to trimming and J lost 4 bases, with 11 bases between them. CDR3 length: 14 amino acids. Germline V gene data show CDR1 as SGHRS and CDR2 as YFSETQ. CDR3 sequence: CASSWTAGYNEQFF. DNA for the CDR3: TGCGCCAGCAGCTGGACAGCTGGGTACAATGAGCAGTTCTTC.

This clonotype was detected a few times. The CDR3 loop is CASSFWTSGGLGEQFF. The CDR3 coding sequence is TGTGCCAGCAGCTTTTGGACTAGCGGGGGCCTTGGGGAGCAGTTCTTC. The chain has TRBV5-5 and TRBJ2-1; 13 nucleotides align to TRBD2. The CDR3 spans 16 residues. V trimming: 2 bases; J trimming: 10 bases; junction bases outside the gene matches: 9. Germline V gene sequence: CDR1 SGHKS, CDR2 YYEKEE (reference sequence).